This is a list of T cell receptor beta chains from one sample in a study of cytomegalovirus exposure and HLA in healthy donors. Only in-frame clones appear in the TCRdb table, and some are missing; sequencing was by immunoSEQ multiplex PCR. Of 200,000 to 300,000 clones detected, around 85% appear once; the ten largest clones hold 1% to 1.5%. The sample was PBMCs. The receptors were gathered from a woman in her 30s in good health and CMV-seropositive. Both conserved end residues are part of each CDR3. A D gene is named only where the DNA matches it firmly. Clone size appears in some rows only: once, few, many, or a class for an expanded clone.

clone_size	d_call	j_call	cdr3_length	v_call	cdr3_nt	cdr3_aa
.	.	TRBJ1-1	15	TRBV14	TGTGCCAGCAGCCGCAGGATGGGGGGGGACACTGAAGCTTTCTTT	CASSRRMGGDTEAFF
.	.	TRBJ2-7	15	TRBV5-6	TGTGCCAGCAGCTTGGGACTAGGAGAAACCTACGAGCAGTACTTC	CASSLGLGETYEQYF
once	.	TRBJ2-1	15	TRBV27	TGTGCCAGCAGTTCAACAGGTAGCAGCTACAATGAGCAGTTCTTC	CASSSTGSSYNEQFF
.	.	TRBJ2-7	16	TRBV28	TGTGCCAGCAGAACCCCCGCCCAGGCCACCCCCTACGAGCAGTACTTC	CASRTPAQATPYEQYF
.	.	TRBJ2-5	14	TRBV25-1	TGTGCCAGCAGTGAATCAGGGTACCAAGAGACCCAGTACTTC	CASSESGYQETQYF
.	TRBD1	TRBJ1-2	15	TRBV30	TGTGCCTGGAGCGGATTGGCCAGGGGGCTTACTGGCTACACCTTC	CAWSGLARGLTGYTF
.	TRBD1	TRBJ2-2	18	TRBV7-9	TGTGCCAGCAGCTTCTCACACAGGGGGCGAAGGATCACCGGGGAGCTGTTTTTT	CASSFSHRGRRITGELFF
.	.	TRBJ1-1	16	TRBV27	TGTGCCAGCAGTACCGAACGCCGGGGGAGAGGTACTGAAGCTTTCTTT	CASSTERRGRGTEAFF
few	.	TRBJ2-7	11	TRBV27	TGTGCCAGCAGTCTCTCCTACGAGCAGTACTTC	CASSLSYEQYF
.	.	TRBJ2-1	14	TRBV10-3	TGTGCCATCAGGGGGATAGCGGATTCAGGTGAGCAGTTCTTC	CAIRGIADSGEQFF
.	.	TRBJ1-2	12	TRBV28	TGTGCCAGCAGTTCAGGGTTGAATGGCTACACCTTC	CASSSGLNGYTF
.	.	TRBJ2-1	15	TRBV7-8	TGTGCCAGCAGCTTACCGGAGGGGGCATACAATGAGCAGTTCTTC	CASSLPEGAYNEQFF
.	TRBD1	TRBJ1-5	16	TRBV28	TGTGCCAGCAGGATGGCGGGACAGGCGAGCAATCAGCCCCAGCATTTT	CASRMAGQASNQPQHF
.	.	TRBJ2-5	18	TRBV10-1	TGCGCCAGCAGTGAGTACGGCAGGTTGCATCTTTTTGTAGAGACCCAGTACTTC	CASSEYGRLHLFVETQYF
once	.	TRBJ2-7	15	TRBV4-1	TGCGCCAGCAGCTTATTACCGGGGAGCTCCTACGAGCAGTACTTC	CASSLLPGSSYEQYF
once	.	TRBJ2-3	14	TRBV5-1	TGCGCCAGCAGCTTCAGGTCTAGCACAGATACGCAGTATTTT	CASSFRSSTDTQYF
once	TRBD2	TRBJ2-1	14	TRBV5-1	TGCGCCAGCAGCTTGGAAGGCGGGAGGGGAGCTGAGTTCTTC	CASSLEGGRGAEFF
.	TRBD1	TRBJ1-3	14	TRBV29-1	TGCAGCGTTGAAGGGACAGGGACTGGAAACACCATATATTTT	CSVEGTGTGNTIYF
.	.	TRBJ1-3	15	TRBV5-1	TGCGCCAGCAGCTTGCTGGGCAGTGGTGGAAACACCATATATTTT	CASSLLGSGGNTIYF
.	TRBD2	TRBJ2-7	16	TRBV18	TGTGCCAGCTCAATCGGACTAGCGGGAACATCCTACGAGCAGTACTTC	CASSIGLAGTSYEQYF
.	.	TRBJ2-3	16	TRBV25-1	TGTGCCAGCAGTGACCCGCCGGGAAGTGGGACAGATACGCAGTATTTT	CASSDPPGSGTDTQYF
.	.	TRBJ1-2	14	TRBV19	TGTGCCAGTAGGGCCGGGAGTCAGGACTATGGCTACACCTTC	CASRAGSQDYGYTF
.	.	TRBJ2-7	13	TRBV30	TGTGCCGGGGGGGCAGGGCCTATCTACGAGCAGTACTTC	CAGGAGPIYEQYF
.	TRBD1	TRBJ2-7	13	TRBV5-6	TGTGCCAGCAGCCGGACAGGAGACTACGAGCAGTACTTC	CASSRTGDYEQYF
.	TRBD2	TRBJ2-7	16	TRBV5-5	TGTGCCAGCAGCTTCTTGGTGGTAGCGGGTTCCTACGAGCAGTACTTC	CASSFLVVAGSYEQYF
few	.	TRBJ1-1	13	TRBV29-1	TGCAGCGTTGAAGATGTGAGGGAGACTGAAGCTTTCTTT	CSVEDVRETEAFF
.	.	TRBJ1-5	13	TRBV5-1	TGCGCCAGCAGCCCCGGGGGGGTTGGGCCCCAGCATTTT	CASSPGGVGPQHF
once	TRBD1	TRBJ2-7	15	TRBV19	TGTGCCAGTAGTTTCGGACAGGGGGTGGCCTACGAGCAGTACTTC	CASSFGQGVAYEQYF
.	.	TRBJ1-4	14	TRBV27	TGTGCCAGCAGTTTAGTCGGGTCTGGTGAAAAACTGTTTTTT	CASSLVGSGEKLFF
.	TRBD1	TRBJ2-3	14	TRBV5-1	TGCGCCAGCAGCTTGGACAGGGGGCGAAATACGCAGTATTTT	CASSLDRGRNTQYF
once	TRBD1	TRBJ1-1	16	TRBV6-6	TGTGCCAGCAGTTACCTCACCGGACAGGGGGCAACTGAAGCTTTCTTT	CASSYLTGQGATEAFF
.	.	TRBJ1-1	13	TRBV12-5	TGTGCTAGTGGCCCCGGGGGGGGCACTGAAGCTTTCTTT	CASGPGGGTEAFF
.	.	TRBJ1-2	14	TRBV19	TGTGCCAGTAGTATAGCTTCGCTATTCTATGGCTACACCTTC	CASSIASLFYGYTF